Listed below are T cell receptor beta chains from one sample, sequenced in a study of a mutant IDH1 vaccine in newly diagnosed glioma. Here immunoSEQ multiplex PCR was the method, and the copy in TCRdb shows in-frame clones only, minus some. The sample lists 30,000 to 35,000 clones, approximately 90% occurring once. No antigen has been identified for these receptors. Sequenced material: PBMCs, taken from a glioma patient whose treatment included an IDH1 peptide vaccine. The receptors here all came from a man between 40 and 49 years old with glioma. CDR3s include the opening cysteine and the closing phenylalanine or tryptophan. The D gene is left open where the match is weak. Some rows mark clone size as missing; the rest say once, few, many or name a class of expanded clone.

>TRBJ1-4|TRBV28|12|.|.
TGTGCAGTTAGGGGGTCGGACGAAAAACTGTTTTTT
CAVRGSDEKLFF
>TRBJ1-4|TRBV6-4|16|.|.
TGTGCCAGCAGTGACGGGATTGGGAGGACTAATGAAAAACTGTTTTTT
CASSDGIGRTNEKLFF
>TRBJ2-5|TRBV19|14|TRBD1|.
TGTGCCAGTAGCTGGACAGGGAGAGGCGAGACCCAGTACTTC
CASSWTGRGETQYF
>TRBJ2-3|TRBV9|12|.|.
TGTGCCAGCAGCGCGCGCACAGATACGCAGTATTTT
CASSARTDTQYF
>TRBJ1-1|TRBV11-3|14|.|medium-sized
TGTGCCAGCAGCTTAGGACAGGCCGGCACTGAAGCTTTCTTT
CASSLGQAGTEAFF
>TRBJ2-4|TRBV18|16|.|.
TGTGCCAGCTCATCCAGGGACCTCTTAGCCAAAAACATTCAGTACTTC
CASSSRDLLAKNIQYF
>TRBJ1-1|TRBV7-6|13|.|.
TGTGCCAGCAGCCGTCCGTCGGGCACTGAAGCTTTCTTT
CASSRPSGTEAFF
>TRBJ2-7|TRBV14|15|TRBD2|.
TGTGCCAGCAGCCAAGTGGGTAGCGGGACGTACGAGCAGTACTTC
CASSQVGSGTYEQYF
>TRBJ2-7|TRBV10-3|15|TRBD1|.
TGTGCCATCAAGGGGGCGAGCGGTCCCGTAGACGAGCAGTACTTC
CAIKGASGPVDEQYF
>TRBJ1-2|TRBV2|10|.|once
TGTGCCAGCAGGTCGTATGGCTACACCTTC
CASRSYGYTF
>TRBJ1-2|TRBV4-1|14|.|once
TGCGCCAGCAGCCCGGGGTGGCAGGGAGAAGGCTACACCTTC
CASSPGWQGEGYTF
>TRBJ2-1|TRBV7-7|16|TRBD2|.
TGTGCCAGCAGCCCTGCCCTAGCGGGGGTGTACAATGAGCAGTTCTTC
CASSPALAGVYNEQFF
>TRBJ1-1|TRBV7-9|13|.|.
TGTGCCAGCAGCATGGGCACCTACACTGAAGCTTTCTTT
CASSMGTYTEAFF
>TRBJ2-3|TRBV11-1|15|.|.
TGTGCCAGCAGCTTAGCGAACAGAGACATGGATACGCAGTATTTT
CASSLANRDMDTQYF
>TRBJ1-1|TRBV10-2|16|.|once
TGCGCCAGCAGTGAGTCGGGGGGAGGGCGGTACACTGAAGCTTTCTTT
CASSESGGGRYTEAFF
>TRBJ2-5|TRBV7-2|16|TRBD1|.
TGTGCCAGCAGCCAAAGGGACAGGGCCGTGAGGGAGACCCAGTACTTC
CASSQRDRAVRETQYF
>TRBJ2-7|TRBV5-1|15|TRBD2|.
TGCGCCAGCAGCTTGGGGACTAGCGGGCCCGACAGGCAGTACTTC
CASSLGTSGPDRQYF
>TRBJ1-2|TRBV14|15|.|.
TGTGCCAGCAGCCCGGGGAGGACGACTAACTATGGCTACACCTTC
CASSPGRTTNYGYTF
>TRBJ1-5|TRBV6-6|15|.|.
TGTGCCAGCAGTTACTCGGCCTATAGCAATCAGCCCCAGCATTTT
CASSYSAYSNQPQHF
>TRBJ2-5|TRBV19|13|TRBD1|.
TGTGCCAGTAGGGGACAGGGCCGGGAGACCCAGTACTTC
CASRGQGRETQYF
>TRBJ2-1|TRBV7-2|19|TRBD2|.
TGTGCCAGCAGCTTAGCAGGGGGGACTAGCGGGAGCTCCTACAATGAGCAGTTCTTC
CASSLAGGTSGSSYNEQFF
>TRBJ1-5|TRBV6-1|14|.|few
TGTGCCAGCAGTGAAGCGAATTTTAATCAGCCCCAGCATTTT
CASSEANFNQPQHF
>TRBJ2-5|TRBV15|14|.|.
TGTGCCACCAGCAGAGCCCAGGGGCGCGAGACCCAGTACTTC
CATSRAQGRETQYF
>TRBJ1-1|TRBV18|13|.|.
TGTGCCAGCTCCGCGGGACCTAACACTGAAGCTTTCTTT
CASSAGPNTEAFF
>TRBJ1-1|TRBV15|15|.|.
TGTGCCACCAGCTTGGGAGGGGGGAAGAACACTGAAGCTTTCTTT
CATSLGGGKNTEAFF
>TRBJ2-7|TRBV11-2|17|.|.
TGTGCCAGCAGCTTAGATTGGAGGGGACTCCTTAGGGCCGAGCAGTACTTC
CASSLDWRGLLRAEQYF
>TRBJ1-4|TRBV4-1|17|TRBD1|once
TGCGCCAGCAGCAACCGGGACAGGGGGCGTGAGGATGAAAAACTGTTTTTT
CASSNRDRGREDEKLFF
>TRBJ2-5|TRBV20-1|11|.|.
TGCAGTGGACAGCACCAAGAGACCCAGTACTTC
CSGQHQETQYF
>TRBJ2-3|TRBV6-1|16|TRBD2|.
TGTGCCAGCAGTGTAGGACTAGCGGGAGGTGCAGATACGCAGTATTTT
CASSVGLAGGADTQYF
>TRBJ1-2|TRBV2|15|TRBD1|.
TGTGCCAGCGATATCGGACAGGGGGCCTCCTATGGCTACACCTTC
CASDIGQGASYGYTF
>TRBJ1-4|TRBV7-9|14|TRBD1|once
TGTGCCAGCAGCTTGTTGCAGGGGGCCGAAAAACTGTTTTTT
CASSLLQGAEKLFF
>TRBJ2-2|TRBV11-1|16|.|.
TGTGCCAGCAGGTTGGCAGGGCGTTCGAACACCGGGGAGCTGTTTTTT
CASRLAGRSNTGELFF
>TRBJ2-2|TRBV7-2|15|.|.
TGTGCCAGCAGCTTAGGGCAGCGGTTCACCGGGGAGCTGTTTTTT
CASSLGQRFTGELFF
>TRBJ1-4|TRBV5-1|14|.|.
TGCGCCAGCAGCCCGACTACAACTAATGAAAAACTGTTTTTT
CASSPTTTNEKLFF
>TRBJ2-2|TRBV19|15|TRBD2|.
TGTGCCAGTAGTATGACTAGCGGGAGGACCGGGGAGCTGTTTTTT
CASSMTSGRTGELFF
>TRBJ1-1|TRBV9|15|.|.
TGTGCCAGCAGCGTAGACCCTCAGCGGAACACTGAAGCTTTCTTT
CASSVDPQRNTEAFF
>TRBJ2-3|TRBV6-5|14|.|.
TGTGCCAGCAGTTCCCAGCCTAGCACAGATACGCAGTATTTT
CASSSQPSTDTQYF
>TRBJ1-2|TRBV5-6|12|.|.
TGTGCCAGCAGCTTACTTCTGTATGGCTACACCTTC
CASSLLLYGYTF
>TRBJ2-7|TRBV10-3|14|.|.
TGTGCCATCAGTGACCCGGGACCGAACCGAGAGCAGTACTTC
CAISDPGPNREQYF
>TRBJ1-5|TRBV10-3|15|TRBD1|.
TGTGCCATCAGAGCACAGGGGGTTAGCAATCAGCCCCAGCATTTT
CAIRAQGVSNQPQHF
>TRBJ2-3|TRBV9|16|TRBD2|.
TGTGCCAGCAGCCCCCTCCGGCTAGCGGGAGATGGTACGCAGTATTTT
CASSPLRLAGDGTQYF
>TRBJ2-7|TRBV6-5|15|.|.
TGTGCCAGCAGTACTTTTTCCGGGAACTCCTACGAGCAGTACTTC
CASSTFSGNSYEQYF
>TRBJ2-1|TRBV29-1|11|.|.
TGCAGCGCTCGTTTTTACAATGAGCAGTTCTTC
CSARFYNEQFF
>TRBJ2-7|TRBV28|13|.|.
TGTGCCAGCCGCCCTCACGCCAGAAACGAGCAGTACTTC
CASRPHARNEQYF
>TRBJ2-5|TRBV7-2|17|TRBD2|.
TGTGCCGGCAGCTTCCAGGGACTAGCCAGCCTCCAAGAGACCCAGTACTTC
CAGSFQGLASLQETQYF
>TRBJ1-5|TRBV19|14|TRBD1|.
TGTGCCAGTAGTATAAGACAGGGGCTGCAGCCCCAGCATTTT
CASSIRQGLQPQHF
>TRBJ2-5|TRBV10-3|17|TRBD2|.
TGTGCCATCAGTGAGTCGATAGCGGGAGGGCGACGGGAGACCCAGTACTTC
CAISESIAGGRRETQYF
>TRBJ1-5|TRBV28|15|.|once
TGTGCCAGCTCCGGTGGGAGGGGCGCGAATCAGCCCCAGCATTTT
CASSGGRGANQPQHF
>TRBJ1-2|TRBV4-3|17|.|.
TGCGCCAGCAGCCCCTCATCTGAGGGAGGCGGAAGGGGTGGCTACACCTTC
CASSPSSEGGGRGGYTF
>TRBJ2-2|TRBV7-9|11|.|.
TGTGCCAGCAGCTTAGCCGGGGAGCTGTTTTTT
CASSLAGELFF
>TRBJ1-1|TRBV29-1|15|TRBD1|.
TGCAGCGTTGAAGGGACAGGGGGCGGGGGCACTGAAGCTTTCTTT
CSVEGTGGGGTEAFF
>TRBJ1-2|TRBV7-8|15|.|.
TGTGCCAGCAGCTTAGGGTACAGCACCACCTATGGCTACACCTTC
CASSLGYSTTYGYTF
>TRBJ1-2|TRBV6-5|14|TRBD1|few
TGTGCCAGCAGAGAGACAGGGGGATACTATGGCTACACCTTC
CASRETGGYYGYTF
>TRBJ1-2|TRBV18|14|.|.
TGTGCCAGCTCACCTTACAGAGCTAACTATGGCTACACCTTC
CASSPYRANYGYTF
>TRBJ2-4|TRBV10-3|14|TRBD1|.
TGTGCCATCAGTGAGCAGGGGGAAGGAAACATTCAGTACTTC
CAISEQGEGNIQYF
>TRBJ1-2|TRBV4-2|14|.|.
TGTGCCAGCAGCCTTCTCGGGACGAGTGGCGGCTACACCTTC
CASSLLGTSGGYTF
>TRBJ2-7|TRBV13|18|TRBD2|.
TGTGCCAGCAGCCGAAGCCACCCGGGACTAGCGGGACTCTACGAGCAGTACTTC
CASSRSHPGLAGLYEQYF
>TRBJ2-3|TRBV15|15|TRBD2|.
TGTGCCACCCATCCTGGCGGGGGGCTCACAGATACGCAGTATTTT
CATHPGGGLTDTQYF
>TRBJ2-2|TRBV9|16|TRBD2|.
TGTGCCAGCAGCGTAGCGGGAGGGCCGGACACCGGGGAGCTGTTTTTT
CASSVAGGPDTGELFF